This T cell receptor beta chain emerged from a study of cytomegalovirus exposure and HLA in healthy donors. As to this clone: The antigen remains unidentified.

Germline CDR1 SGHDT, CDR2 YYEEEE. V lost 5 bases, J lost 3 bases, and 14 bases lay in between. This CDR3 is built from 15 residues. 60 Vbeta and 13 Jbeta primers were used in PCR. Profiled with immunoSEQ multiplex PCR; TCRdb holds only in-frame clones, not every one. The repertoire holds approximately 99,000 clones, with roughly 73% as singletons. Study conclusions and caveats: For most TCR beta V segments, an earlier analysis put the productive rate at about 90% or about 30% of the time. In vitro checks showed that a few CMV-associated chains really do target CMV antigens. Later analysis showed most CMV-associated TCR beta chains appearing HLA-restricted.

This receptor was identified in a man aged 35 to 55 in good health and CMV-seronegative. The V gene is TRBV5-6, the J gene TRBJ2-2; perhaps TRBD2 as D (6 bases). Sequencing was performed on PBMCs. For the CDR3, the DNA is TGTGCCAGCAGTAGGGGACTCTCCGACACCGGGGAGCTGTTTTTT. This gives the protein CASSRGLSDTGELFF.